Below are 13 T cell receptor beta chains sequenced from a single sample in a study of glioma-infiltrating T cells. The iRepertoire nested amplicon-rescue multiplex PCR amplified TCR alpha and beta CDR3s from RNA. Each CDR3 protein gets one entry after TCRdb re-called the multiplex PCR reads with MiXCR. This table holds about 93,000 distinct CDR3 sequences, approximately 40% found once. Sequenced material: glioma tissue, nonneoplastic brain tissue, or PBMCs (not recorded which). These receptors all come from a human donor with low-grade glioma or glioblastoma, undergoing nonglioma brain surgery, or in good health (not recorded which).

This clonotype was counted many times. The V gene is TRBV7-9, the J gene TRBJ2-5; D gene unclear. V lost 1 base and J lost 5, with 5 bases in between. The CDR3 has 12 residues. Per the germline V gene, CDR1 is SEHNR and CDR2 is FQNEAQ (reference sequence). CDR3 sequence (DNA): TGTGCCAGCAGCTTAGATACGGAGACCCAGTACTTC. Translation: CASSLDTETQYF.

This clonotype was observed at least ten times. This sequence joins TRBV7-2 and TRBJ2-5; the D gene is possibly TRBD2 (5 bases). The germline gives CDR1 SGHTA, CDR2 FQGNSA. V lost 5 bases to trimming and J lost 8 bases, with 12 bases between them. CDR3 length: 12 amino acids. DNA of the CDR3: TGTGCCAGCAGCCCGCGCAGCGGAACCCAGTACTTC. Its translation is CASSPRSGTQYF.

This clonotype was observed once. The CDR3 ends on some other residue instead of the conserved phenylalanine or tryptophan, so this is likely a read error. The V call is TRBV27, the J call TRBJ2-3, with D possibly TRBD1 on 6 matching bases. Judging by the DNA end, TRBJ1-5 fits better; the J call may be wrong. This CDR3 is built from 14 residues. From germline, CDR1 is MNHEY and CDR2 SMNVEV (reference sequence). DNA of the CDR3: TGTGCCAGCGGGGTAGCGGGGGGCACAGATACGCAGCATCTT. Translated, it gives CASGVAGGTDTQHL.

This clonotype was recorded at least ten times. The V call is TRBV12-3 or TRBV12-4, the J call TRBJ1-5; no clear D gene. V was trimmed by 3 bases and J by 1 base, leaving 4 bases between them. There are 13 residues in the CDR3. CDR3 sequence reads: CASSFGSNQPQHF. CDR3 in DNA: TGTGCCAGCAGTTTTGGAAGCAATCAGCCCCAGCATTTT.

In regard to this clonotype: It may be a read error: a sequence one base away is much more abundant. The V and J genes are TRBV14 and TRBJ2-5; unclear D gene. CDR3 length equals 16 residues. Germline V lookup: CDR1 SGHDN, CDR2 FVKESK. V was shortened by 0 bases and J by 4 bases, with 15 bases between the two germline ends. The CDR3 DNA reads as TGTGCCAGCAGCCAAGAGGAACACCAGAGCAGAGAGACCCAGTACTTC. Residues: CASSQEEHQSRETQYF.

In its sample, this clonotype was seen many times. The CDR3 region has the DNA TGCAGCGTTGAAGCGGACAGGGGGCAGGGCACCGGGGAGCTGTTTTTT. Encoded protein: CSVEADRGQGTGELFF. This sequence joins TRBV29-1 and TRBJ2-2; TRBD1 matches at 11 bases. Trimming cost V 1 base and J 4 bases; bases outside gene matches: 5. This CDR3 has 16 residues. Germline assignment: CDR1 SQVTM and CDR2 ANQGSEA.

Comments on this clonotype: Being one base from a much bigger clone, this may be a read error. V is TRBV5-1 and J is TRBJ2-5, with 7 bases aligning to TRBD1. J was trimmed by 1 base and V by 3 bases; bases with no gene match: 9. CDR3 length equals 16 residues. CDR1 is SGHRS and CDR2 is YFSETQ in the germline V gene. The CDR3 reads CASSSRGQDGQETQYF. DNA of the CDR3: TGCGCCAGCAGCTCACGTGGACAGGATGGCCAAGAGACCCAGTACTTC.

At least ten counts were recorded for this clonotype. The rearrangement uses TRBV10-2 and TRBJ2-3; 9 bases line up with TRBD2. In germline, CDR1 is WSHSY, CDR2 SAAADI. V was clipped by 2 bases and J by 1 base; unmatched bases: 1. This CDR3 comprises 15 residues. The CDR3 DNA is TGCGCCAGCAGTGAGCGCGGGGGGGGCACAGATACGCAGTATTTT. Translating gives CASSERGGGTDTQYF.

On this clonotype: A junction boundary mismatches the germline segment, possibly from a read error. The chain uses TRBV19 and TRBJ2-1; 12 bases agree with TRBD2. The V gene's germline CDR1 is LNHDA and CDR2 SQIVND (reference sequence). The CDR3 extends over 17 amino acids. The CDR3, as DNA: TGTGCCAGTAGTATCCCCACTAGCGGGGGGCCCTACAATAAGCAGTTCTTC. The encoded protein is CASSIPTSGGPYNKQFF.

Many counts were recorded for this clonotype. The chain has TRBV7-9 and TRBJ2-1; D gene unclear. Germline V CDR1 and CDR2: SEHNR, FQNEAQ (reference sequence). The CDR3 runs to 15 residues. With 5 bases removed from V and 2 bases from J, the gap between germline ends came to 13 bases. As DNA, the CDR3 is TGTGCCAGCAGCCCCCAGTTTGGGGCCTACAATGAGCAGTTCTTC. It translates to CASSPQFGAYNEQFF.

A note on this clonotype: A read error is possible here, since a much larger clone lies one base away. The conserved final phenylalanine or tryptophan is absent from the CDR3, which likely points to a read error. The rearrangement joins TRBV3-1 to TRBJ2-5; 7 nucleotides line up with TRBD1. The CDR3 runs to 15 residues. Germline V gene data show CDR1 as LGHDT and CDR2 as YNNKEL (reference sequence). J gave up 2 bases and V 6 bases, and 9 bases lay outside the gene matches. The CDR3 protein is CASRPMDRSQETQYL. CDR3 DNA sequence: TGTGCCAGCAGACCAATGGACAGGAGTCAAGAGACCCAGTACCTC.

Many counts were recorded for this clonotype. The chain recombines TRBV7-2 with TRBJ1-2, with unresolved D. Trimming took off 7 bases at V and 2 bases at J, with 11 bases between the two ends. There are 13 residues in the CDR3. Germline V lookup: CDR1 SGHTA, CDR2 FQGNSA. The CDR3, as DNA: TGTGCCAGCACAACGTCCCTCAACTATGGCTACACCTTC. It is translated as CASTTSLNYGYTF.

The rearrangement links TRBV6-1 to TRBJ2-3; 7 bases line up with TRBD1. In germline, CDR1 is MNHNS, CDR2 SASEGT. Trimming removed 2 bases from V and 0 bases from J; junction bases left unmatched: 2. The CDR3 has 15 amino acids. DNA of the CDR3: TGTGCCAGCAGTGAATCGGACAGGAGCACAGATACGCAGTATTTT. Its protein product is CASSESDRSTDTQYF.